This TCR beta chain was profiled in a study of OX40 agonist ivuxolimab in advanced cancers. Study summary: The group had a mean age of about 60 years, ranged from 23 to 79, and was 82.7% male. Findings of the study overall: CD4+ and CD8+ blood T cells expanded clonally by week 6 at 0.1 to 3.0 mg/kg.

TCRdb's table, derived via immunoSEQ multiplex PCR, lists solely in-frame clones and lacks some. The data contain 35,000 to 50,000 clones, approximately 83% of them seen just once; the ten biggest clones take up about 35%. Worth noting for this clone: Its antigen remains unknown.

V was clipped by 2 bases and J by 3 bases, with 13 bases between them. CDR1 and CDR2 from the germline V gene are GTSNPN and SVGIG (reference sequence). CDR3 length: 14 residues. The chain recombines TRBV30 with TRBJ1-1; unclear D gene. The TCR comes from an adult with an advanced solid tumor such as melanoma, head and neck, liver or kidney cancer. The material sequenced was CD4+ or CD8+ T cells sorted from blood, taken in a trial of the OX40 agonist ivuxolimab. The CDR3 DNA is TGTGCCTGGAGTAGGGCAGAAGGTTACACTGAAGCTTTCTTT. Protein: CAWSRAEGYTEAFF.